The clone carrying this TCR beta chain appeared a few times. In the PCR, 60 Vbeta and 13 Jbeta primers were used. The assay was immunoSEQ multiplex PCR, and TCRdb's table has in-frame clones only and misses some. The repertoire consists of 75,000 to 90,000 clones, with 9.5% to 13% occurring once and the leading ten covering approximately 24%. The sample belongs to a study of cytomegalovirus exposure and HLA in healthy donors. The CDR3 length is 12 residues. The V end lost 6 bases, the J end lost 5 bases, and 10 bases lay between the germline ends. Germline-derived CDR1 and CDR2 are LNHDA and SQIVND (reference sequence).

The TCR sequence derives from a man in his 60s in good health and CMV-seropositive. Sequenced sample: PBMCs. The gene calls are TRBV19 and TRBJ2-5; D unclear. CDR3 nucleotide sequence: TGTGCCAGTAGCGAGGCTCCGGAGACCCAGTACTTC. This gives the protein CASSEAPETQYF.